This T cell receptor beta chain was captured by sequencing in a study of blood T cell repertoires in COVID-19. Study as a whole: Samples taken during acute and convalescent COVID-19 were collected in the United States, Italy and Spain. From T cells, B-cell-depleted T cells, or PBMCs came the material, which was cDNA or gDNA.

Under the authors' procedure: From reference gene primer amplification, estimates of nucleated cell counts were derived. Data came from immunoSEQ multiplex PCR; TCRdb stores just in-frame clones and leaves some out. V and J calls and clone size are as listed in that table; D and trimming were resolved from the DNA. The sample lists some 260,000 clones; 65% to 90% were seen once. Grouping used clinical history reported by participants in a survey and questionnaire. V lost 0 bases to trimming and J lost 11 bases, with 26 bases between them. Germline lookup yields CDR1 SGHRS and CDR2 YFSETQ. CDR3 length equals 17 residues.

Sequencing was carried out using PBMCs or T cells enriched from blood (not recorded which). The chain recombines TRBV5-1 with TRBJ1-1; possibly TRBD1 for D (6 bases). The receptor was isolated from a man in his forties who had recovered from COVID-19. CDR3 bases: TGCGCCAGCAGCTTGGTACAGGGCCCCTTCAGGCCCCCGGCGGCTTTCTTT. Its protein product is CASSLVQGPFRPPAAFF.